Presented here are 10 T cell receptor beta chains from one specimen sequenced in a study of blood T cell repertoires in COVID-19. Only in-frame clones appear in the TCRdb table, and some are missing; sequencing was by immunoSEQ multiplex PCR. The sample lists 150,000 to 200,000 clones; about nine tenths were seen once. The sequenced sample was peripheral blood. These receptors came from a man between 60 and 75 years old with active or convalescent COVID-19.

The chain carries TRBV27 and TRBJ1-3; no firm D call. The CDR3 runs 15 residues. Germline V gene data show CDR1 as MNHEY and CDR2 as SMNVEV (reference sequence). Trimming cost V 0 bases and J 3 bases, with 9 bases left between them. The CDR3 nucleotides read TGTGCCAGCAGTTTATCGTTAGTTGGTGGAAACACCATATATTTT. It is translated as CASSLSLVGGNTIYF.

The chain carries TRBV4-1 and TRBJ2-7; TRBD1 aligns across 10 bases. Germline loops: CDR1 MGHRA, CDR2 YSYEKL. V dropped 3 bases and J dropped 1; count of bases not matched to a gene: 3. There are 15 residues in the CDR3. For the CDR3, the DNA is TGCGCCAGCAGCCAGCGGACAGGGGGTTCCTACGAGCAGTACTTC. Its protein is CASSQRTGGSYEQYF.

The CDR3 region is CASSKPSHSLYGYTF. As DNA, the CDR3 is TGTGCCAGTAGTAAGCCCTCCCACAGTTTGTACGGCTACACCTTC. J is TRBJ1-2 and V is TRBV19; D ambiguous. This CDR3 has 15 residues. V gave up 4 bases and J gave up 8 bases, with 20 bases separating them. The germline CDR1 and CDR2 sequences are LNHDA and SQIVND (reference sequence).

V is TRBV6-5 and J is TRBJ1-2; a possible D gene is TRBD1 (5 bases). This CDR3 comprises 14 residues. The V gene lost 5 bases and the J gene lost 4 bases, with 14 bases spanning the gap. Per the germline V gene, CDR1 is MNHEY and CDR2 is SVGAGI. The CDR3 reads CASSRIGAGYGYTF. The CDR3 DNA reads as TGTGCCAGCAGTCGGATTGGGGCTGGCTATGGCTACACCTTC.

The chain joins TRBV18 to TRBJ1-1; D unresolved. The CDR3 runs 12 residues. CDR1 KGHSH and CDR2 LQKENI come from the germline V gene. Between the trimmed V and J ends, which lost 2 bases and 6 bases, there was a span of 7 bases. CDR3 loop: CASSPGRAEAFF. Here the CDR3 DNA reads TGTGCCAGCTCACCAGGGAGGGCTGAAGCTTTCTTT.

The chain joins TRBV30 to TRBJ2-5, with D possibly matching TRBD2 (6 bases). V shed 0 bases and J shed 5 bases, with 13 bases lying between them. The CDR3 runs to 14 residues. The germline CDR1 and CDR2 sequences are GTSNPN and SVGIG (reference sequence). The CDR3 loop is CAWSVLVGSETQYF. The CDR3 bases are TGTGCCTGGAGTGTACTGGTCGGGAGTGAGACCCAGTACTTC.

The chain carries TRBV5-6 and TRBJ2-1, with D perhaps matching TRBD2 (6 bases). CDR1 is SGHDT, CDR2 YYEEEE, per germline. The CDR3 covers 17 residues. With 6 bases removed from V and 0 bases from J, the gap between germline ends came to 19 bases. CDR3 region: CASTESEGLSSYNEQFF. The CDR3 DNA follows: TGTGCCAGCACCGAATCCGAGGGACTTAGCTCCTACAATGAGCAGTTCTTC.

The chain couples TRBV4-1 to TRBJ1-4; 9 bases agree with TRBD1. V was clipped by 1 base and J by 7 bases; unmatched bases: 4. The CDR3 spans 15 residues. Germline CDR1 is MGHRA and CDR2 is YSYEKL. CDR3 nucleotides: TGCGCCAGCAGCCAAGCTGGACAGGGGAGTGAAAAACTGTTTTTT. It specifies CASSQAGQGSEKLFF.

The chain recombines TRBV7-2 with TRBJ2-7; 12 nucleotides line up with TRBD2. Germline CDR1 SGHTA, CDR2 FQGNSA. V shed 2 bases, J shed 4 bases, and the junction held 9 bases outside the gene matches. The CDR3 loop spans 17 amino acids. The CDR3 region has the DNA TGTGCCAGCAGCTTACTGAGTCTAGCGGGAGGGGGGTACGAGCAGTACTTC. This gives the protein CASSLLSLAGGGYEQYF.

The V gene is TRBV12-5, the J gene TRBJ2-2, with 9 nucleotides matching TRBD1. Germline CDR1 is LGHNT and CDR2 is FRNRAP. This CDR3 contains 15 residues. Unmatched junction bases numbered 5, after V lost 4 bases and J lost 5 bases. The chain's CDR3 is CASGSGQGWTGELFF. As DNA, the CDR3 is TGTGCTAGTGGTTCTGGACAGGGGTGGACCGGGGAGCTGTTTTTT.